The clone carrying this TCR beta chain turned up a few times. Its antigen is unidentified. This sample was included in a study of beta chain features in type 1 diabetes. Overall study findings and caveats: When Type 1 diabetes patients were examined, their TCRB CDR3s proved moderately but significantly shorter in all four CD4+ subsets. The study found that naive, central memory and Treg TCRB repertoires appeared more similar in patients than in healthy donors.

Trimming removed 3 bases from V and 5 bases from J, with 13 bases in between. The germline V gene has CDR1 SGHDN and CDR2 FVKESK. The CDR3 covers 14 residues. Reverse transcription of all isolated RNA meant that expressed TCRB transcripts were sequenced. The data were produced by immunoSEQ multiplex PCR, yet TCRdb's version contains in-frame clones alone and is incomplete. The sample shows about 650,000 clones, around 12% of them seen only once. Sequencing used naive CD4+ T cells from blood. J is TRBJ1-1 and V is TRBV14, with no clear D. The sequence was obtained from a man aged 25-45 years with type 1 diabetes. CDR3 protein: CASSQVGRPTEAFF. The CDR3 coding sequence is TGTGCCAGCAGCCAGGTAGGACGTCCGACTGAAGCTTTCTTT.